Reported below is one TCR beta chain. Its specificity is not known. No infections or other immune events were documented during collection. V was trimmed by 5 bases and J by 1 base, leaving 11 bases between them. The CDR3 loop spans 15 amino acids. Germline V gene lookup returns CDR1 MDHEN and CDR2 SYDVKM. These data originate in a study of identifying expanded T cells in peripheral blood. Study-wide points: Over around two and four weeks, about 15 and 19 clones changed, versus approximately 1.2 between replicates. Two-week clone count variance significantly increased as total template count grew.

Profiled with immunoSEQ multiplex PCR; TCRdb holds only in-frame clones, not every one. Counted here are around 82,000 clones, 65% to 85% occurring once; the ten biggest clones make up about 20%. The chain joins TRBV28 to TRBJ2-2, with D possibly being TRBD1 (5 bases). Material for sequencing was blood. This sequence was found in a person between 18 and 75 years old in good health. The CDR3 spells CASSPSGRNTGELFF. DNA for the CDR3: TGTGCCAGCAGTCCATCAGGGCGGAACACCGGGGAGCTGTTTTTT.